This entry is about one T cell receptor (beta chain). The antigen is unknown. The source material, RNA transcripts, was used to amplify TCR beta CDR3 regions. TCR CDR3 underwent first-round RT-PCR with the HTBI primer set. TCRdb re-analysed the multiplex PCR reads in MiXCR, keeping a single row per CDR3 protein. The repertoire holds about 320,000 distinct CDR3 sequences, 16% seen once, with roughly 33% in the top ten. These data come from a study of T cells in Graves' hyperthyroidism and ophthalmopathy. V was clipped by 4 bases and J by 3 bases, with 6 bases between them. CDR1 is SNHLY and CDR2 is FYNNEI in the germline V gene. This CDR3 is built from 12 residues. Broader study findings: Expanded thyroid clonotypes (above 0.001) were mostly also found in blood. A median roughly 6.6 months before onset, the model predicted ophthalmopathy. From stable hyperthyroidism, ophthalmopathy was set apart by a 13 V-J model.

Sequencing was carried out using blood. The receptor comes from a man aged 30 to 39 with Graves' hyperthyroidism. V and J are TRBV2 and TRBJ2-5; D unresolved. The CDR3: CASSAVKETQYF. Written as DNA, the CDR3 is TGTGCCAGCAGTGCAGTAAAAGAGACCCAGTACTTC. Full variable domain (missing parts from reference TRBV2 and TRBJ2-5): EPEVTQTPSHQVTQMGQEVILRCVPISNHLYFYWYRQILGQKVEFLVSFYNNEISEKSEIFDDQFSVERPDGSNFTLKIRSTKLEDSAMYFCASSAVKETQYFGPGTRLLVL.